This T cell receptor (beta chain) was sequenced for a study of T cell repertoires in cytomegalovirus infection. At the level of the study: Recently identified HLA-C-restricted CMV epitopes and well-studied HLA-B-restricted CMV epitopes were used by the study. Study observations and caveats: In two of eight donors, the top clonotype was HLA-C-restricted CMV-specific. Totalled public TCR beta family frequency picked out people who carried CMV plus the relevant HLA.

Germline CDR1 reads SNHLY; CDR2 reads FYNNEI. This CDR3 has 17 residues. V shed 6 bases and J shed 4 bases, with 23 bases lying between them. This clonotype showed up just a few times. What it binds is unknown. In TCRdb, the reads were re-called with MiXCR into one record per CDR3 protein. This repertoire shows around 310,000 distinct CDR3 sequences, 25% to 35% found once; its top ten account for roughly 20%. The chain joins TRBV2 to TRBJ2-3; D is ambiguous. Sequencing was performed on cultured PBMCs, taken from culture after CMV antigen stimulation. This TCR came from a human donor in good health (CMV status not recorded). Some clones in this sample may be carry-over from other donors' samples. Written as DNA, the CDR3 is TGTGCCAGCAGGTTTTCAGCCTTTCGGATTGACGCAGATACGCAGTATTTT. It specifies CASRFSAFRIDADTQYF.